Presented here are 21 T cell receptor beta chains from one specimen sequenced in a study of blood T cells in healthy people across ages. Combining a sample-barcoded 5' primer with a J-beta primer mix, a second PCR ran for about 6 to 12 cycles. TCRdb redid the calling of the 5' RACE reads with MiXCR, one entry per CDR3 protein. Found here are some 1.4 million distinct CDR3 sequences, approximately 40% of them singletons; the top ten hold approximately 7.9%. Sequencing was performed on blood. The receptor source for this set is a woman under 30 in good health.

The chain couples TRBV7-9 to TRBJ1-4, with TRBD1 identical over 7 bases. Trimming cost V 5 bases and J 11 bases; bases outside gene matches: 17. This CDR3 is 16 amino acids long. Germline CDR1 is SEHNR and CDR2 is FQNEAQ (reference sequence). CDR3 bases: TGTGCCAGCAGCCTTAGAATGGGGACAGACGGAGGGAAACTGTTTTTT. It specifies CASSLRMGTDGGKLFF.

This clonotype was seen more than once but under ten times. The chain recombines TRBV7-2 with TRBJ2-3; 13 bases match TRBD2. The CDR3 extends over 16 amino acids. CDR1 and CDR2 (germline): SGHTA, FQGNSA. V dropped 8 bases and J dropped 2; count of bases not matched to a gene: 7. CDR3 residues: CASGTSGRASTDTQYF. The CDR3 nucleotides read TGTGCCAGCGGAACTAGCGGGAGGGCTTCCACAGATACGCAGTATTTT.

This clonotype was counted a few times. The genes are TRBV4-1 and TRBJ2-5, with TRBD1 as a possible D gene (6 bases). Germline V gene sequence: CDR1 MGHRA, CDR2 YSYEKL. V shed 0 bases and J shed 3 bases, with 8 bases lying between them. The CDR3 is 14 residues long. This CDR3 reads CASSQENREETQYF. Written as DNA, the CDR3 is TGCGCCAGCAGCCAAGAGAACAGGGAAGAGACCCAGTACTTC.

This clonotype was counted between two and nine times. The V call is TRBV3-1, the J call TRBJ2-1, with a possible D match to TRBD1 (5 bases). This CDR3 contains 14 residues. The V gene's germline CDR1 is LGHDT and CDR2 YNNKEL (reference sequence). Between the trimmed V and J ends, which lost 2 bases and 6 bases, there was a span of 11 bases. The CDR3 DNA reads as TGTGCCAGCAGCCAATTCTTGCAGGGCAATGAGCAGTTCTTC. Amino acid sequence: CASSQFLQGNEQFF.

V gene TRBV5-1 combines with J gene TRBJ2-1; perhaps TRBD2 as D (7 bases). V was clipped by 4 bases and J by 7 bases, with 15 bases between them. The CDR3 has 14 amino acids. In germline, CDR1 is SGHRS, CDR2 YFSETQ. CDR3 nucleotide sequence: TGCGCCAGCAGCACGGGGGGCGCGGGGAATGAGCAGTTCTTC. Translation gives CASSTGGAGNEQFF. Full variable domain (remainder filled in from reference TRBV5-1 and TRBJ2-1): KAGVTQTPRYLIKTRGQQVTLSCSPISGHRSVSWYQQTPGQGLQFLFEYFSETQRNKGNFPGRFSGRQFSNSRSEMNVSTLELGDSALYLCASSTGGAGNEQFFGPGTRLTVL.

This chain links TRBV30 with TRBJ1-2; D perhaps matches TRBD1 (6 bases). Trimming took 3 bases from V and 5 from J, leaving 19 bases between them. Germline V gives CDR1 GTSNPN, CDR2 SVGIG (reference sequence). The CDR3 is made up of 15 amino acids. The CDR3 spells CAWSMDRGHPYGYTF. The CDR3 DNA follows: TGTGCCTGGAGCATGGATCGGGGGCATCCGTATGGCTACACCTTC.

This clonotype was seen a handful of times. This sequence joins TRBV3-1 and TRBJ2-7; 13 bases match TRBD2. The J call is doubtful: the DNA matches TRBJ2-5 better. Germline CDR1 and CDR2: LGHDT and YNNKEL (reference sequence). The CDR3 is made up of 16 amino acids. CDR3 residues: CASSLTGTSGTETQYF. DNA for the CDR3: TGTGCCAGCAGCCTCACAGGGACTAGCGGGACAGAGACCCAGTACTTC.

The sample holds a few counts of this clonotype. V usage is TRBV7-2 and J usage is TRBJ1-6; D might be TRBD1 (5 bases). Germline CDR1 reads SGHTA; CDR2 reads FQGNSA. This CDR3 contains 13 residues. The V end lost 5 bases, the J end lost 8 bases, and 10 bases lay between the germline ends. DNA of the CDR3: TGTGCCAGCAGCGTAGGGGATTATTCACCCCTCCACTTT. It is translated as CASSVGDYSPLHF.

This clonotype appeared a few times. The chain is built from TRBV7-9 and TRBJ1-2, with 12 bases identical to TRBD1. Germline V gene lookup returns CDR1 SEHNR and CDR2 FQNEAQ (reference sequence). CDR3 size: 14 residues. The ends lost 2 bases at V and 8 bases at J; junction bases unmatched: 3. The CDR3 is CASSLSGTGGGYTF. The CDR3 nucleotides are TGTGCCAGCAGCTTATCCGGGACAGGGGGCGGCTACACCTTC.

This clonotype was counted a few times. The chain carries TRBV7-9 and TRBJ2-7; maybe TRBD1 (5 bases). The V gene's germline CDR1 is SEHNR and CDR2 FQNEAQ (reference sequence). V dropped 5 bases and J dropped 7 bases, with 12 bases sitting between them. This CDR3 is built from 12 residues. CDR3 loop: CASSHRQGEQYF. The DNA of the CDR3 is TGTGCCAGCAGCCACCGCCAGGGTGAGCAGTACTTC.

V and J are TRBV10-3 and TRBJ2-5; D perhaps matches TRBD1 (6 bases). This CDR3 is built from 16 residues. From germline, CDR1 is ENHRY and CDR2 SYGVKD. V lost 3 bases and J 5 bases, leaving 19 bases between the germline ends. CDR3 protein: CAISDAGQTLAETQYF. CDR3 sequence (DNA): TGTGCCATCAGTGATGCCGGACAGACTCTTGCGGAGACCCAGTACTTC.

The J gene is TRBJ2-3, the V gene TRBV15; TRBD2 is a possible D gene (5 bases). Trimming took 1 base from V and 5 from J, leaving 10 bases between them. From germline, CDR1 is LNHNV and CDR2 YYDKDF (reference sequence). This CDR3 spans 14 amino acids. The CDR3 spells CATSRAGTLDTQYF. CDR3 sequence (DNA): TGTGCCACCAGCAGAGCGGGAACTCTAGATACGCAGTATTTT.

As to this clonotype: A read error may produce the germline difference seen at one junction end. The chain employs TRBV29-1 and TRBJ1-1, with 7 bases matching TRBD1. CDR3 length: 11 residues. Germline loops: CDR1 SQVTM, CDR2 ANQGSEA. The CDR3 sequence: CSYRGEAEVFF. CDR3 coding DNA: TGCAGCTACAGGGGAGAAGCTGAAGTTTTCTTT.

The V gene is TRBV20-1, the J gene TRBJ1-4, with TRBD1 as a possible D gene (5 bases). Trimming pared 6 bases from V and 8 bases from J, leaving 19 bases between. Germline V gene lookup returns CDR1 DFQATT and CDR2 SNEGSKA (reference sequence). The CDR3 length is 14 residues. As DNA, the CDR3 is TGCAGTGCCACCAGTTGGGGGACTGGAGAAAAACTGTTTTTT. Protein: CSATSWGTGEKLFF.

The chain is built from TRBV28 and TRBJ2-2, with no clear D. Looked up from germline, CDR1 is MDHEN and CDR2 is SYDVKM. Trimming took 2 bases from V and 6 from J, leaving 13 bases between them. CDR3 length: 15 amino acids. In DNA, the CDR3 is TGTGCCAGCAGTTTAGTCAGCCACGTGGCCGGGGAGCTGTTTTTT. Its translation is CASSLVSHVAGELFF.

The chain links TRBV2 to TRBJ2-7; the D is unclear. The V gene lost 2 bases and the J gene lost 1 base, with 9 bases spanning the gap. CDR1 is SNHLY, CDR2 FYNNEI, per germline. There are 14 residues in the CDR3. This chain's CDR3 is CASSELVSSYEQYF. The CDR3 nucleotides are TGTGCCAGCAGTGAATTGGTCAGTTCCTACGAGCAGTACTTC.

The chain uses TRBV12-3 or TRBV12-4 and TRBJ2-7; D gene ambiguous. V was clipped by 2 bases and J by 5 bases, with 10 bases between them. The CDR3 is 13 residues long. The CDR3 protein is CASSLLSENEQYF. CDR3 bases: TGTGCCAGCAGTTTACTATCCGAGAACGAGCAGTACTTC.

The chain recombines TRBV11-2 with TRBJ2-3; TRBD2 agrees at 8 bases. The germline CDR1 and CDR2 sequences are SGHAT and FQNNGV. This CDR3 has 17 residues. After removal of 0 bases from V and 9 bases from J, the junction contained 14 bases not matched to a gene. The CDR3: CASSLEGAGTSTRTQYF. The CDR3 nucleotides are TGTGCCAGCAGCTTAGAGGGAGCCGGGACTAGTACCCGGACGCAGTATTTT.

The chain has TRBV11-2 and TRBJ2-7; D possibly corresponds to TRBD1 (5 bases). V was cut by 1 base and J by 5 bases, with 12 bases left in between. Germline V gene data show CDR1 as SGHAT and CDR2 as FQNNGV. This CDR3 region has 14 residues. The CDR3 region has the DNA TGTGCCAGCAGCTTAGTCGCAGGGTCCCACGAGCAGTACTTC. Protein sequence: CASSLVAGSHEQYF.

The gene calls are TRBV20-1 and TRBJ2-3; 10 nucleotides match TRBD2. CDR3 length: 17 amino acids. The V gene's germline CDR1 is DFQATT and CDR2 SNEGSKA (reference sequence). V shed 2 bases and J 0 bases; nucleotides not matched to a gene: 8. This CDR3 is CSARKVAGGASTDTQYF. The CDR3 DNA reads TGCAGTGCTAGAAAGGTAGCGGGGGGAGCTAGCACAGATACGCAGTATTTT.

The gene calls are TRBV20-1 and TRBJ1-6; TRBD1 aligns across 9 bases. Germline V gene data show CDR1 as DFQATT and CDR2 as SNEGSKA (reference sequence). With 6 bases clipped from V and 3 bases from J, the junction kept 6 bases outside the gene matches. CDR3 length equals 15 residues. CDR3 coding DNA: TGCAGTGCCCCCGGGACAGGGATCTATAATTCACCCCTCCACTTT. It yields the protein CSAPGTGIYNSPLHF.